The next 30 T cell receptor beta chains were all read from a single sample in a study of T cell responses to AZD1222 COVID-19 vaccine. Sequencing used immunoSEQ multiplex PCR; TCRdb keeps in-frame clones, though not all of them. This table holds 90,000 to 120,000 clones, 75% to 95% found once. The input for sequencing was peripheral blood, taken 28 days after the second AZD1222 dose. Receptors were obtained from an adult who received the AZD1222 COVID-19 vaccine.

The gene calls are TRBV6-1 and TRBJ2-4; 11 positions match TRBD1. Germline CDR1 is MNHNS and CDR2 is SASEGT. Germline trimming cut 0 bases from V and 0 bases from J; bases unmatched to any gene: 7. This CDR3 is built from 19 residues. The CDR3 sequence is CASSEAPGQGAKAKNIQYF. The CDR3 DNA reads TGTGCCAGCAGTGAAGCGCCCGGACAGGGGGCGAAAGCCAAAAACATTCAGTACTTC.

The chain recombines TRBV28 with TRBJ2-7; D remains unclear. Germline loops: CDR1 MDHEN, CDR2 SYDVKM. Trimming took 3 bases from V and 0 from J, leaving 3 bases between them. The CDR3 is made up of 12 amino acids. The CDR3 spells CASSFGSYEQYF. The CDR3 DNA follows: TGTGCCAGCAGTTTCGGCTCCTACGAGCAGTACTTC.

V is TRBV5-7 and J is TRBJ1-4, with D possibly TRBD1 on 5 matching bases. TRBV5-7 is labeled an ORF, and its function is uncertain. The ends were cut back, 6 bases at V and 7 bases at J, with 19 bases in the middle. The CDR3 is 15 residues long. As DNA, the CDR3 is TGTGCCAGCATCCCTCGGGGGGAAGCGTCTGAAAAACTGTTTTTT. Amino acid sequence: CASIPRGEASEKLFF.

The chain carries TRBV19 and TRBJ1-1, with D possibly being TRBD1 (5 bases). There are 15 residues in the CDR3. V lost 0 bases, J lost 4 bases, and 12 bases lay in between. Per germline, CDR1 LNHDA and CDR2 SQIVND (reference sequence). Here the CDR3 reads CASSIEVRGTTEAFF. The CDR3 DNA follows: TGTGCCAGTAGTATAGAGGTCCGAGGGACCACTGAAGCTTTCTTT.

The J gene is TRBJ1-1, the V gene TRBV19, with D unresolved. CDR1 and CDR2 (germline): LNHDA, SQIVND (reference sequence). Trimming shortened V by 7 bases and J by 2 bases, and 14 bases separated the two germline ends. The CDR3 is 14 amino acids. The CDR3 is CASTGGFRNTEAFF. CDR3 sequence (DNA): TGTGCCAGTACCGGTGGTTTCCGAAACACTGAAGCTTTCTTT.

The rearrangement uses TRBV10-2 and TRBJ2-7; 10 bases fit TRBD2. The ends lost 3 bases at V and 7 bases at J; junction bases unmatched: 3. Germline V gene sequence: CDR1 WSHSY, CDR2 SAAADI. CDR3 size: 13 residues. The CDR3 loop is CASSELAGREQYF. The CDR3 bases are TGCGCCAGCAGTGAACTAGCGGGGCGGGAGCAGTACTTC.

V gene TRBV10-1 combines with J gene TRBJ1-2; 8 bases align to TRBD1. The CDR3 has 14 amino acids. The germline CDR1 and CDR2 sequences are WNHNN and SYGVQD (reference sequence). V shed 0 bases, J shed 7 bases, and the junction held 4 bases outside the gene matches. The CDR3 DNA follows: TGCGCCAGCAGTGAGTCTCGCCAGGGGGCTGGCTACACCTTC. Protein product: CASSESRQGAGYTF.

The rearrangement uses TRBV29-1 and TRBJ1-2; D is unresolved. CDR1 is SQVTM, CDR2 ANQGSEA, per germline. The germline V and J ends were trimmed by 5 bases and 4 bases, with 14 bases remaining between them. This CDR3 spans 13 amino acids. CDR3 coding DNA: TGCAGCGTTCCCGGACCTTGGAGCTATGGCTACACCTTC. This gives the protein CSVPGPWSYGYTF.

The rearrangement links TRBV5-1 to TRBJ2-1, with 14 bases aligning to TRBD2. The CDR3 is made up of 15 amino acids. The J segment lost 9 bases and the V segment lost 4 bases, leaving 6 bases of the junction unmatched. Germline CDR1 is SGHRS and CDR2 is YFSETQ. For the CDR3, the DNA is TGCGCCAGCAGCGCCGGGACTAGCGGGAGCAGTGAGCAGTTCTTC. Translation gives CASSAGTSGSSEQFF. Full variable domain (remainder filled in from reference TRBV5-1 and TRBJ2-1): KAGVTQTPRYLIKTRGQQVTLSCSPISGHRSVSWYQQTPGQGLQFLFEYFSETQRNKGNFPGRFSGRQFSNSRSEMNVSTLELGDSALYLCASSAGTSGSSEQFFGPGTRLTVL.

The genes are TRBV4-1 and TRBJ1-6; D is undetermined. Trimming took off 0 bases at V and 6 bases at J, with 9 bases between the two ends. The CDR3 length is 15 residues. Looked up from germline, CDR1 is MGHRA and CDR2 is YSYEKL. The CDR3 DNA follows: TGCGCCAGCAGCCAAGAATCCCAGTTTAATTCACCCCTCCACTTT. Protein product: CASSQESQFNSPLHF.

The chain carries TRBV11-2 and TRBJ1-5, with unresolved D. V was shortened by 4 bases and J by 7 bases, with 14 bases between the two germline ends. The V gene's germline CDR1 is SGHAT and CDR2 FQNNGV. The CDR3 runs to 14 residues. CDR3 region: CASSSPGEDQPQHF. The CDR3 DNA is TGTGCCAGCAGCTCCCCCGGGGAGGACCAGCCCCAGCATTTT. The full variable domain, rest sourced from reference TRBV11-2 and TRBJ1-5, is EAGVAQSPRYKIIEKRQSVAFWCNPISGHATLYWYQQILGQGPKLLIQFQNNGVVDDSQLPKDRFSAERLKGVDSTLKIQPAKLEDSAVYLCASSSPGEDQPQHFGDGTRLSIL.

This clone was seen only a few times. The chain links TRBV10-3 to TRBJ2-1; D gene uncertain. Germline-derived CDR1 and CDR2 are ENHRY and SYGVKD. Trimming shortened V by 9 bases and J by 0 bases, and 12 bases separated the two germline ends. The CDR3 is 14 residues long. CDR3 loop: CAILGESSYNEQFF. CDR3 DNA: TGTGCCATTCTTGGTGAAAGCTCCTACAATGAGCAGTTCTTC.

The chain is built from TRBV6-5 and TRBJ2-1, with D uncertain. CDR1 MNHEY and CDR2 SVGAGI come from the germline V gene. The ends were cut back, 4 bases at V and 5 bases at J, with 12 bases in the middle. The CDR3 sequence is 14 residues long. Written as DNA, the CDR3 is TGTGCCAGCAGTTGGTCAAACCGAAACAATGAGCAGTTCTTC. Protein: CASSWSNRNNEQFF.

The V and J genes are TRBV6-5 and TRBJ2-7, with TRBD2 matching 8 bases. The trim removed 3 bases at V and 3 bases at J, leaving 10 bases unmatched. This CDR3 comprises 16 residues. Per germline, CDR1 MNHEY and CDR2 SVGAGI. In DNA, the CDR3 is TGTGCCAGCAGTTATTCGGGGGGGAGGGCTTACTACGAGCAGTACTTC. Translation: CASSYSGGRAYYEQYF.

The V and J genes are TRBV15 and TRBJ2-3; TRBD2 aligns across 14 bases. Germline loops: CDR1 LNHNV, CDR2 YYDKDF (reference sequence). The CDR3 sequence is 19 residues long. After removal of 0 bases from V and 1 base from J, the junction contained 6 bases not matched to a gene. This CDR3 reads CATSRDGLAGGLGTDTQYF. The CDR3 coding sequence is TGTGCCACCAGCAGAGATGGACTAGCGGGAGGCCTTGGCACAGATACGCAGTATTTT.

V and J are TRBV5-1 and TRBJ1-1; D unclear. The CDR3 runs to 15 residues. V gave up 4 bases and J gave up 1 base, with 14 bases separating them. Germline V CDR1 and CDR2: SGHRS, YFSETQ. The CDR3 here is CASSPIGRQNTEAFF. The CDR3 region has the DNA TGCGCCAGCAGCCCAATAGGACGGCAGAACACTGAAGCTTTCTTT.

The chain combines TRBV25-1 with TRBJ2-5; TRBD2 matches 14 bases. This CDR3 has 17 residues. Germline trimming cut 4 bases from V and 7 bases from J; bases unmatched to any gene: 11. Germline assignment: CDR1 MGHDK and CDR2 SYGVNS. CDR3 sequence reads: CASSGLAGGRRGGTQYF. Here the CDR3 DNA reads TGTGCCAGCAGTGGACTAGCGGGGGGGCGAAGAGGAGGGACCCAGTACTTC.

V is TRBV3-1 (or the pseudogene TRBV3-2) and J is TRBJ2-2; a possible D gene is TRBD2 (5 bases). This CDR3 region has 13 residues. V gave up 4 bases and J gave up 4 bases, with 7 bases separating them. The germline V gene has CDR1 LGHDT and CDR2 YNNKEL (reference sequence). DNA for the CDR3: TGTGCCAGCAGCCTCGGAGGCACCGGGGAGCTGTTTTTT. This gives the protein CASSLGGTGELFF.

This chain links TRBV3-1 (or the pseudogene TRBV3-2) with TRBJ2-2; D gene unclear. The CDR3 is 15 residues long. Trimming stripped 2 bases from V and 4 bases from J, with 11 bases between. Germline loops: CDR1 LGHDT, CDR2 YNNKEL (reference sequence). The CDR3 coding sequence is TGTGCCAGCAGCCAACGGGTCGGTCTCACCGGGGAGCTGTTTTTT. It is translated as CASSQRVGLTGELFF.

The rearrangement joins TRBV7-7 to TRBJ2-5; D unclear. Trimming removed 5 bases from V and 1 base from J, with 14 bases in between. The CDR3 loop spans 15 amino acids. Germline assignment: CDR1 SSHAT and CDR2 FNYEAQ (reference sequence). Here the CDR3 reads CASSPSGGFQETQYF. CDR3 bases: TGTGCCAGCAGCCCAAGTGGCGGATTCCAAGAGACCCAGTACTTC.

This chain connects TRBV5-6 to TRBJ1-3, with D maybe TRBD1 (6 bases). The CDR3 consists of 15 residues. Trimming cost V 0 bases and J 4 bases, with 11 bases left between them. The germline V gene has CDR1 SGHDT and CDR2 YYEEEE. CDR3 DNA sequence: TGTGCCAGCAGCTTGGAGTACGGGGGCGGAAACACCATATATTTT. Translating gives CASSLEYGGGNTIYF.

This sequence joins TRBV12-3 or TRBV12-4 and TRBJ1-2; tentatively, D is TRBD1 (6 bases). Deletions cut 8 bases from V and 7 bases from J, with 17 bases between. The CDR3 is made up of 13 amino acids. The CDR3: CASFPTGVGGYTF. The CDR3 coding sequence is TGTGCCAGCTTCCCGACAGGAGTAGGTGGCTACACCTTC.

The chain links TRBV6-2 or TRBV6-3 to TRBJ2-1; the D gene is possibly TRBD1 (6 bases). V lost 4 bases, J lost 8 bases, and 18 bases lay in between. The V gene's germline CDR1 is MNHEY and CDR2 SVGEGT. There are 15 residues in the CDR3. The CDR3 loop reads CASSSKGTIIYEQFF. CDR3 in DNA: TGTGCCAGCAGTTCCAAAGGGACAATTATCTATGAGCAGTTCTTC.

The chain carries TRBV9 and TRBJ2-5; 13 bases match TRBD2. The trim removed 0 bases at V and 5 bases at J, leaving 4 bases unmatched. Germline V gene data show CDR1 as SGDLS and CDR2 as YYNGEE. The length of the CDR3 is 16 residues. CDR3 coding DNA: TGTGCCAGCAGCGTAGGACTAGCGGGAGGAGGTGAGACCCAGTACTTC. Protein product: CASSVGLAGGGETQYF.

The chain combines TRBV9 with TRBJ2-3, with 7 bases fitting TRBD2. The V segment lost 3 bases and the J segment 4 bases; nucleotides outside the gene matches: 5. This CDR3 spans 14 amino acids. From germline, CDR1 is SGDLS and CDR2 YYNGEE. The CDR3, as DNA: TGTGCCAGCAGCGGCGGACTAGTGTCAGATACGCAGTATTTT. Its translation: CASSGGLVSDTQYF.

The CDR3 sequence: CASSFGPGVAGNTGELFF. The CDR3 DNA reads as TGTGCCAGCAGCTTCGGCCCCGGGGTAGCGGGAAACACCGGGGAGCTGTTTTTT. The rearrangement uses TRBV11-3 and TRBJ2-2; the match to TRBD2 covers 8 bases. Trimming at V came to 3 bases and at J to 2 bases, leaving 11 bases not matched to a gene. Germline loops: CDR1 SGHNT, CDR2 YENEEA. This CDR3 is built from 18 residues.

This rearrangement joins TRBV4-3 to TRBJ1-2; D is undetermined. This CDR3 is built from 16 residues. Germline-derived CDR1 and CDR2 are LGHNA and YSLEER. Between the trimmed V and J ends, which lost 0 bases and 4 bases, there was a span of 15 bases. The CDR3 region is CASSQDLYGYPYGYTF. The CDR3 coding sequence is TGCGCCAGCAGCCAAGACCTATACGGCTATCCCTATGGCTACACCTTC.

The chain carries TRBV5-6 and TRBJ1-4; possible D gene TRBD1, 5 bases. V lost 4 bases and J 4 bases, leaving 14 bases between the germline ends. The CDR3 runs to 15 residues. The germline gives CDR1 SGHDT, CDR2 YYEEEE. CDR3 sequence: CASSLGPGRNEKLFF. For the CDR3, the DNA is TGTGCCAGCAGCCTAGGGCCAGGGCGTAATGAAAAACTGTTTTTT.

V is TRBV7-9 and J is TRBJ2-5, with a possible D match to TRBD2 (5 bases). The CDR3 has 14 amino acids. V gave up 5 bases and J gave up 5 bases, with 15 bases separating them. Germline V lookup: CDR1 SEHNR, CDR2 FQNEAQ (reference sequence). The CDR3 region has the DNA TGTGCCAGCAGCCCCCCCGGGGATGGGGAGACCCAGTACTTC. This encodes CASSPPGDGETQYF.

This rearrangement joins TRBV5-4 to TRBJ2-1; D remains ambiguous. Germline CDR1 is SGHNT and CDR2 is YYREEE (reference sequence). V dropped 4 bases and J dropped 5 bases, with 16 bases sitting between them. The CDR3 spans 15 residues. CDR3 bases: TGTGCCAGCAGCCCCCGTGCGGAGCACAACAATGAGCAGTTCTTC. It yields the protein CASSPRAEHNNEQFF.